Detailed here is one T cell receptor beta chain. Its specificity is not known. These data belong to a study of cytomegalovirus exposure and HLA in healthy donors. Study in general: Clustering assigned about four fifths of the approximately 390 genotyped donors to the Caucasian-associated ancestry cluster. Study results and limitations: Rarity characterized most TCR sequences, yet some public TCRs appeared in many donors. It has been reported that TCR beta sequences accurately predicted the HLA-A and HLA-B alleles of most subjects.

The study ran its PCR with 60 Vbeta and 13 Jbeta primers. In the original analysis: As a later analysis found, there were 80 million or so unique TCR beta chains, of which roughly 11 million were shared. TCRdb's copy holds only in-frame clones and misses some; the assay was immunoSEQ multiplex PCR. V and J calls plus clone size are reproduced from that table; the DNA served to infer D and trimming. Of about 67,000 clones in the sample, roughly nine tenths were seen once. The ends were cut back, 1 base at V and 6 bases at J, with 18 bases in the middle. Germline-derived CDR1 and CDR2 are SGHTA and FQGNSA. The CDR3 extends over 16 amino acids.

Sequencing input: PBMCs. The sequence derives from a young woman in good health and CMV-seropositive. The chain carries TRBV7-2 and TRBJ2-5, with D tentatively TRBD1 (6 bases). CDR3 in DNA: TGTGCCAGCAGCTTAGTTTCAGGGGAGCCCAAAAAGACCCAGTACTTC. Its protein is CASSLVSGEPKKTQYF.